This T cell receptor (beta chain) was retrieved from a study of shared clonotypes between healthy human individuals. Study conclusions and caveats: Naive CD4 clonotypes overlapped across a handful of donors at roughly 5.1%.

To note about this clone: Its antigen is currently unknown.

All the donors were Caucasian adults who lived in Nashville, Tennessee. Authors' analysis steps: ImmunoSEQ junction-only sequences lacked quality scores, so their filtering differed. Sequencing was performed with immunoSEQ multiplex PCR; in TCRdb, only in-frame clones are kept and a portion is missing. The V and J calls and clone size were taken over from that table, and D and trimming were inferred from the DNA. In the table there are around 2.5 million clones, 93% of which are singletons. Germline V gene sequence: CDR1 LGHNA, CDR2 YNFKEQ. The CDR3 runs to 16 residues. Trimming removed 0 bases from V and 2 bases from J, with 11 bases in between.

Sequences were obtained from naive CD4+ T cells from PBMCs. Specified subset: CD45RA+ positively selected. V is TRBV4-2 and J is TRBJ2-1, with D possibly TRBD2 on 6 matching bases. The receptor's source is a man aged 18 to 30 in good health. Some clones in this sample may be carry-over from other donors' samples. Written as DNA, the CDR3 is TGTGCCAGCAGCCAAGATCAGCGGGTTACCTACAATGAGCAGTTCTTC. Protein product: CASSQDQRVTYNEQFF.